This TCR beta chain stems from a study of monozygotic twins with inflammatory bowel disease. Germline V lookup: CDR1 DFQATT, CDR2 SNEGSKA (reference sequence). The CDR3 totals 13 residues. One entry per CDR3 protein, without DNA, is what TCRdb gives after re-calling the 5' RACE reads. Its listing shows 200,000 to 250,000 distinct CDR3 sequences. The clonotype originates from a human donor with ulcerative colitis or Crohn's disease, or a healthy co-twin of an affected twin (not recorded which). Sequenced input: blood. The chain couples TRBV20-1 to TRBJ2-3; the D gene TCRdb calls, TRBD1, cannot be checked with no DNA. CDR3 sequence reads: CSALQGRTDTQYF.